The clone carrying this T cell receptor beta chain was detected many times. TCRdb used MiXCR to reprocess the 5' RACE reads, holding one entry per CDR3 protein. The repertoire includes 250,000 to 350,000 distinct CDR3 sequences, roughly 21% of them detected once, and over 20% sits in the top ten. This specimen belongs to a study of T-cell memory formation after mild COVID-19. The CDR3 contains 14 residues. The V and J ends lost 0 bases and 10 bases, in that order; junction bases with no gene match: 9. Germline lookup yields CDR1 SGHNT and CDR2 YYREEE (reference sequence). The sequence was obtained from a man aged 18 to 30 who had mild COVID-19 (a few samples of this study predate the infection). Cell type and time point are not known. The V gene is TRBV5-4, the J gene TRBJ2-5, with 7 nucleotides matching TRBD2. The specimen sequenced was PBMCs or a T cell subset sorted from them (not recorded which). CDR3 loop: CASSLAGTTGYQYF. CDR3 bases: TGTGCCAGCAGCTTGGCCGGGACTACCGGATACCAGTACTTC.